The subject of this entry is one T cell receptor beta chain. Its specificity is not known. The CDR3 has 14 amino acids. J was trimmed by 6 bases and V by 6 bases; bases with no gene match: 6. Germline CDR1 and CDR2: MNHEY and SVGEGT. This sample was taken from a study of CD8 T cells in ankylosing spondylitis. The study, taken as a whole, reports: With a CD8+ phenotype, disease-linked clones were relatively rare in peripheral blood. Matched synovial fluid from ankylosing spondylitis patients was reported to be enriched for disease-linked clones. A motif of 7 or 8 highly homologous TCR beta variants was seen as apparently characteristic of ankylosing spondylitis blood. Certain motif variants had earlier been reported in reactive arthritis synovial fluid and blood.

Quantitative molecular-barcoded 5'-RACE generated the TCR beta libraries. TCRdb called the 5' RACE reads again in MiXCR, with one record for every CDR3 protein. The sample yields around 390,000 distinct CDR3 sequences, about 20% seen once. The sequence came from a male donor with ankylosing spondylitis. The material sequenced was blood, either unsorted or a sorted T cell fraction (not recorded which). This chain joins TRBV6-2 or TRBV6-3 and TRBJ2-3, with 10 bases matching TRBD2. The CDR3 is CASRRPSGSDTQYF. CDR3 nucleotides: TGTGCCAGCAGGCGACCTAGCGGGAGTGATACGCAGTATTTT.